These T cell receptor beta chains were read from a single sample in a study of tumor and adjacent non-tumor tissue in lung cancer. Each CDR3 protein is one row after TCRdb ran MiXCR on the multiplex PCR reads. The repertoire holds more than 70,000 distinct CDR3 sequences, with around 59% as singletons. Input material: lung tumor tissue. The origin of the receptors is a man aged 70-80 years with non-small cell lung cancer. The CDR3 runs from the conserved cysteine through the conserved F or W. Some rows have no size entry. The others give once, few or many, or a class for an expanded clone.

cdr3_aa: CAISGGASGRALYEQYF
j_call: TRBJ2-7
clone_size: .
v_call: TRBV10-3

cdr3_aa: CASSFGTEPIMDEQFF
j_call: TRBJ2-1
clone_size: .
v_call: TRBV11-2

cdr3_aa: CAGKRGHHTTGELLF
j_call: TRBJ2-2
clone_size: .
v_call: TRBV6-1

cdr3_aa: CASIGLHVARAKIIQYF
j_call: TRBJ2-4
clone_size: .
v_call: TRBV4-1

cdr3_aa: CSVLIDSSYDEQFF
j_call: TRBJ2-1
clone_size: .
v_call: TRBV29-1

cdr3_aa: CASSLETGVSSYEQCF
j_call: TRBJ2-7
clone_size: .
v_call: TRBV12-3/TRBV12-4

cdr3_aa: CASSLMQGGEAFF
j_call: TRBJ1-1
clone_size: many
v_call: TRBV7-9

cdr3_aa: CASSLGLGGQPQHF
j_call: TRBJ1-5
clone_size: few
v_call: TRBV5-8

cdr3_aa: CSAMTEPRYERYF
j_call: TRBJ2-7
clone_size: .
v_call: TRBV29-1

cdr3_aa: CASRGEGGYEQFF
j_call: TRBJ2-1
clone_size: .
v_call: TRBV4-2

cdr3_aa: CATSIMGGGSYEQYF
j_call: TRBJ2-7
clone_size: few
v_call: TRBV15

cdr3_aa: CASSSHRDDGGRYTDTQYF
j_call: TRBJ2-3
clone_size: .
v_call: TRBV11-2

cdr3_aa: CISSLFREVQFF
j_call: TRBJ2-1
clone_size: .
v_call: TRBV28

cdr3_aa: CASSARDTVFSPLHF
j_call: TRBJ1-6
clone_size: few
v_call: TRBV11-2

cdr3_aa: CTSCDPTGSPYEQYF
j_call: TRBJ2-7
clone_size: .
v_call: TRBV6-2/TRBV6-3

cdr3_aa: CASSLKGGYEQYF
j_call: TRBJ2-7
clone_size: many
v_call: TRBV5-6

cdr3_aa: CASINGEYYNEQFF
j_call: TRBJ2-1
clone_size: .
v_call: TRBV5-1

cdr3_aa: CASRGRKGANVLTF
j_call: TRBJ2-6
clone_size: .
v_call: TRBV11-2

cdr3_aa: CASSYRGAPGELFF
j_call: TRBJ2-2
clone_size: many
v_call: TRBV6-6

cdr3_aa: CASCLPGPHGAFF
j_call: TRBJ1-1
clone_size: .
v_call: TRBV5-5

cdr3_aa: CVSIKGVYEQYF
j_call: TRBJ2-7
clone_size: .
v_call: TRBV28

cdr3_aa: CASSKDPGRYNSPLHF
j_call: TRBJ1-6
clone_size: few
v_call: TRBV21-1

cdr3_aa: CVIMGGQGTEAFF
j_call: TRBJ1-1
clone_size: few
v_call: TRBV6-5

cdr3_aa: CASSTWTHTGELFF
j_call: TRBJ2-2
clone_size: many
v_call: TRBV5-1

cdr3_aa: CSVNGQGRCEQHF
j_call: TRBJ2-7
clone_size: .
v_call: TRBV29-1

cdr3_aa: CSAHRPGLRSGELFF
j_call: TRBJ2-2
clone_size: many
v_call: TRBV20-1

cdr3_aa: CASSIDITTSTDTQYF
j_call: TRBJ2-3
clone_size: .
v_call: TRBV11-2

cdr3_aa: CSVESPASYEQYF
j_call: TRBJ2-7
clone_size: many
v_call: TRBV29-1

cdr3_aa: CASSLPGTDFVGGQYF
j_call: TRBJ2-7
clone_size: few
v_call: TRBV7-9

cdr3_aa: CAGSPLFGGSRTGELLF
j_call: TRBJ2-2
clone_size: once
v_call: TRBV6-1

cdr3_aa: CASSVRQGDEEQYF
j_call: TRBJ2-7
clone_size: .
v_call: TRBV2

cdr3_aa: CASSHDPEDTEAFF
j_call: TRBJ1-1
clone_size: .
v_call: TRBV4-2

cdr3_aa: CASSPNFEQYF
j_call: TRBJ2-7
clone_size: .
v_call: TRBV18

cdr3_aa: CASSLGTGGSGSYERYF
j_call: TRBJ2-7
clone_size: few
v_call: TRBV11-2

cdr3_aa: CSVHTSRAQPLNNNEQFF
j_call: TRBJ2-1
clone_size: .
v_call: TRBV29-1

cdr3_aa: CAWSAGRGLDGYTF
j_call: TRBJ1-2
clone_size: many
v_call: TRBV30

cdr3_aa: CSVGRGYDGANVLIF
j_call: TRBJ2-6
clone_size: .
v_call: TRBV29-1

cdr3_aa: CTSSVQGREKLFF
j_call: TRBJ1-4
clone_size: few
v_call: TRBV6-1

cdr3_aa: CASSSGGRLNEQFF
j_call: TRBJ2-1
clone_size: medium-sized
v_call: TRBV11-3

cdr3_aa: CASSQTSGSLGAELFF
j_call: TRBJ2-2
clone_size: .
v_call: TRBV4-2

cdr3_aa: CASSQGLTGGGLAKNIQYF
j_call: TRBJ2-4
clone_size: .
v_call: TRBV4-1

cdr3_aa: CASSQYPPSRGYTF
j_call: TRBJ1-2
clone_size: many
v_call: TRBV4-1

cdr3_aa: CVSSPGPRDTIYF
j_call: TRBJ1-3
clone_size: .
v_call: TRBV5-4

cdr3_aa: CASRWTENTGELFF
j_call: TRBJ2-2
clone_size: many
v_call: TRBV4-2

cdr3_aa: CGSSWTWTGQETQYF
j_call: TRBJ2-5
clone_size: .
v_call: TRBV11-2

cdr3_aa: CATSMTGDLFF
j_call: TRBJ2-2
clone_size: .
v_call: TRBV11-2

cdr3_aa: CVGQMGLAGSYNEQFF
j_call: TRBJ2-1
clone_size: .
v_call: TRBV21-1

cdr3_aa: CASSPRDRATGELFF
j_call: TRBJ2-2
clone_size: .
v_call: TRBV4-1

cdr3_aa: CASSLALDPDNYEQYF
j_call: TRBJ2-7
clone_size: .
v_call: TRBV7-8